The present T cell receptor (beta chain) was sequenced within a study of molecular identifiers for immune sequencing clone quantification. Whole-study context: RNA from approximately 20,000 or 98,000 naive CD8 cells was split five ways in replicates, with four sequenced.

Naive CD8 T cells were sorted as CD8+CD4-CCR7+CD45RA+. Generation of bulk TCR libraries relied on previously described methods and listed TCR primers. TCRdb recomputed calls from the PCR reads with MiXCR, one row per CDR3 protein. Of about 640,000 distinct CDR3 sequences listed, less than 20% are singletons. Trimming left V 1 base short and J 7 bases short, with 5 bases between. The CDR3 loop spans 12 amino acids. The germline gives CDR1 SGHAT, CDR2 FQNNGV. Study-level results: Effector cells kept over 97% of their molecules in clones above 20 RNA copies, while naive cells kept under 1% there.

In regard to this clonotype: Its antigen is unidentified. A much larger clone lies one base from this, so it may be a read error.

Material: naive CD8+ T cells from blood, with Jurkat cell RNA spiked in. The subset denotes: FACS-sorted CD8+CD4-CCR7+CD45RA+ naive T cells. The receptor comes from a human donor in good health. Some libraries in this study had Jurkat cell RNA spiked in. V is TRBV11-2 and J is TRBJ2-1, with D hard to call. As DNA, the CDR3 is TGTGCCAGCAGCTTAGCCTGGAATGAGCAGTTCTTC. Residues: CASSLAWNEQFF.